A selection of T cell receptor beta chains follows, all from one sample in a study of ipilimumab plus nivolumab after autologous stem cell transplantation. The protocol was immunoSEQ multiplex PCR, while the TCRdb copy is restricted to in-frame clones and leaves out a portion. The data hold just over 40,000 clones, with 80% to 95% observed a single time. Sequencing was performed on PBMCs, taken in a trial of ipilimumab plus nivolumab as post-transplant consolidation. All receptors derive from a male donor with multiple myeloma. CDR3s include the opening cysteine and the closing phenylalanine or tryptophan. D genes are given only for firm matches. Some rows mark clone size as missing; the rest say once, few, many or name a class of expanded clone.

v_gene: TRBV9; abundance: NA; j_gene: TRBJ2-3; d_gene: TRBD2; CDR3nt: TGTGCCAGCAGCGCTCCCCGGGGGGGTTCCGCAGATACGCAGTATTTT; CDR3aa: CASSAPRGGSADTQYF
v_gene: TRBV4-3; abundance: NA; j_gene: TRBJ2-2; d_gene: TRBD1; CDR3nt: TGCGCCAGCAGCCAAGACCTGCGACAGGGAGCCCGCGGGTCCGGGGAGCTGTTTTTT; CDR3aa: CASSQDLRQGARGSGELFF
v_gene: TRBV7-2; abundance: NA; j_gene: TRBJ1-1; d_gene: NA; CDR3nt: TGTGCCAGCAGCCGTCAAGTGAACACTGAAGCTTTCTTT; CDR3aa: CASSRQVNTEAFF
v_gene: TRBV29-1; abundance: once; j_gene: TRBJ1-1; d_gene: TRBD1; CDR3nt: TGCAGCGTTATCTGGACAGGGACCGAAGCTTTCTTT; CDR3aa: CSVIWTGTEAFF
v_gene: TRBV7-8; abundance: few; j_gene: TRBJ2-3; d_gene: TRBD1; CDR3nt: TGTGCCAGCAGCTTAGGGAGGGACAGGGTAGCAGATACGCAGTATTTT; CDR3aa: CASSLGRDRVADTQYF
v_gene: TRBV7-9; abundance: NA; j_gene: TRBJ2-1; d_gene: TRBD2; CDR3nt: TGTGCCAGCAGCTTAGAGGGGACTAGCGGGAGGAATGAGCAGTTCTTC; CDR3aa: CASSLEGTSGRNEQFF
v_gene: TRBV27; abundance: NA; j_gene: TRBJ2-5; d_gene: NA; CDR3nt: TGTGCCAGCAGTTTATGGCGTGGTTTCGAGACCCAGTACTTC; CDR3aa: CASSLWRGFETQYF
v_gene: TRBV5-4; abundance: NA; j_gene: TRBJ2-7; d_gene: TRBD2; CDR3nt: TGTGCCAGCAGCTTGGCGGGGGGGCTCTACGAGCAGTACTTC; CDR3aa: CASSLAGGLYEQYF
v_gene: TRBV11-1; abundance: NA; j_gene: TRBJ1-1; d_gene: TRBD1; CDR3nt: TGTGCCAGCAGCCGGGACAGGGAAAGGGCTTTCTTT; CDR3aa: CASSRDRERAFF
v_gene: TRBV4-3; abundance: NA; j_gene: TRBJ2-3; d_gene: TRBD2; CDR3nt: TGCGCCAGCAGCCAAGGTATTGTGTGGCGGGAGGACCGCACAGATACGCAGTATTTT; CDR3aa: CASSQGIVWREDRTDTQYF
v_gene: TRBV21-1; abundance: NA; j_gene: TRBJ2-1; d_gene: NA; CDR3nt: TGTGCCAGCAGCAAAGGGCGACTAGCGGGGGGGTCCTACAATGAGCAGTTCTTC; CDR3aa: CASSKGRLAGGSYNEQFF
v_gene: TRBV7-2; abundance: NA; j_gene: TRBJ2-7; d_gene: TRBD2; CDR3nt: TGTGCCAGCAGGCGACTAGCGGGAAGCTCCTACGAGCAGTACTTC; CDR3aa: CASRRLAGSSYEQYF